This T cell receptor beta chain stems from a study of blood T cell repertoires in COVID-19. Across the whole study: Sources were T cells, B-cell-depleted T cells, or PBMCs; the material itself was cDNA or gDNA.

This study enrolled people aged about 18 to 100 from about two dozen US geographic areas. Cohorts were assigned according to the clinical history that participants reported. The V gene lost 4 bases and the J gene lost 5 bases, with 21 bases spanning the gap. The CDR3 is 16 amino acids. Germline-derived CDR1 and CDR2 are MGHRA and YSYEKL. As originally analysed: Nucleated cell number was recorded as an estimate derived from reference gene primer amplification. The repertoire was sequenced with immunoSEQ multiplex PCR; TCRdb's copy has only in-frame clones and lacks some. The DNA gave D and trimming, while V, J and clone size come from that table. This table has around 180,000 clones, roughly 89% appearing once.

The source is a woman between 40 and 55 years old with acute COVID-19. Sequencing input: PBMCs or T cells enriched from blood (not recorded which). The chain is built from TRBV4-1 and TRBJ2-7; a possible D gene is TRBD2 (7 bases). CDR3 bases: TGCGCCAGCAGCCCCCAAGCTCAAGGGGGGGGAGACGAGCAGTACTTC. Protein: CASSPQAQGGGDEQYF.